The source of this TCR beta chain is a study of T cell responses to AZD1222 COVID-19 vaccine. General study results and limits: Clonal diversity was possibly underestimated, and the donors were mostly white British, with more females. Baseline antibody screening turned up just a handful of seropositive AZD1222 recipients. Repertoires were collected only later (after the peak T cell response had occurred).

The germline V gene has CDR1 SGHTA and CDR2 FQGNSA. The CDR3 length is 14 residues. V lost 0 bases, J lost 9 bases, and 12 bases lay in between. Clones were sequenced by immunoSEQ multiplex PCR, and TCRdb holds only the in-frame ones, with some missing. There are tens of thousands of clones in the sample; over 60% occur only once, and 27% lies in the top ten. A word on this clone: Its antigen is unidentified.

The V and J genes are TRBV7-2 and TRBJ2-1; TRBD1 or TRBD2 may be the D gene (6 bases each). This specimen consisted of peripheral blood, obtained 28 days after the second dose of the MenACWY control vaccine. This clonotype originated in an adult who received the MenACWY meningococcal vaccine as a control. The CDR3 coding sequence is TGTGCCAGCAGCTTAGCGATAAGGGGGGCTGAGCAGTTCTTC. Encoded protein: CASSLAIRGAEQFF.